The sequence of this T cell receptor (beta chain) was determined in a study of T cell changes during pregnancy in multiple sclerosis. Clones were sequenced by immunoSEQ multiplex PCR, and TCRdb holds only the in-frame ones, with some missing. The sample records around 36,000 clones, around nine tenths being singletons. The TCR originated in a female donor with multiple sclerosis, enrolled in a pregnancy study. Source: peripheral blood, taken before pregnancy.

The CDR3 is CAWSVRRGGELFF. CDR3 sequence (DNA): TGTGCCTGGAGTGTGAGAAGAGGCGGGGAGCTGTTTTTT. The J gene is TRBJ2-2, the V gene TRBV30; D unresolved. Trimming stripped 0 bases from V and 7 bases from J, with 9 bases between. Germline-derived CDR1 and CDR2 are GTSNPN and SVGIG (reference sequence). The CDR3 covers 13 residues. Full variable domain (remainder filled in from reference TRBV30 and TRBJ2-2): SQTIHQWPATLVQPVGSPLSLECTVEGTSNPNLYWYRQAAGRGLQLLFYSVGIGQISSEVPQNLSASRPQDRQFILSSKKLLLSDSGFYLCAWSVRRGGELFFGEGSRLTVL.